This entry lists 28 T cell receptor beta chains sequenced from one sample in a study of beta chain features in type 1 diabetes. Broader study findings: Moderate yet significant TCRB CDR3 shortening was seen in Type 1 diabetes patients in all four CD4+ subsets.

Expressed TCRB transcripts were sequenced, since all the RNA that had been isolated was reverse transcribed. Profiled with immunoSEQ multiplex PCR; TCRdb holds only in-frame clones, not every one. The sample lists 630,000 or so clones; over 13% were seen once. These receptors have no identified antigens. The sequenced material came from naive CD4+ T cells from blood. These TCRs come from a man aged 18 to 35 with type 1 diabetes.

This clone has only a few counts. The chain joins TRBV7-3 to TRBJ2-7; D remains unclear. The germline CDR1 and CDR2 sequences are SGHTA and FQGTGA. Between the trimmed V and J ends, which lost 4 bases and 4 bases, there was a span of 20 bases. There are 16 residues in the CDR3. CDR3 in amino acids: CASSSTGPSWVYEQYF. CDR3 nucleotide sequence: TGTGCCAGCAGCTCCACTGGCCCCTCGTGGGTTTACGAGCAGTACTTC.

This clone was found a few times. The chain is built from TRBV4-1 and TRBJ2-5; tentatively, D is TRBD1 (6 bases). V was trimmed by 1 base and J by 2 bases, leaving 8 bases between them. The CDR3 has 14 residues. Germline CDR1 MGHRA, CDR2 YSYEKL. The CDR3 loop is CASSQGGLQETQYF. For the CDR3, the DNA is TGCGCCAGCAGCCAAGGGGGGCTACAAGAGACCCAGTACTTC.

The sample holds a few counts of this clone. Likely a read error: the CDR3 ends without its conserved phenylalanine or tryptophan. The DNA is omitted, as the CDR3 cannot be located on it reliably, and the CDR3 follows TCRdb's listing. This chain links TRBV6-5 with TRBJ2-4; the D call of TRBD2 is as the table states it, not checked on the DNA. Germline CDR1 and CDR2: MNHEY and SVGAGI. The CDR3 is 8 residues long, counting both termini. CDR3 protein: CASTLGSG.

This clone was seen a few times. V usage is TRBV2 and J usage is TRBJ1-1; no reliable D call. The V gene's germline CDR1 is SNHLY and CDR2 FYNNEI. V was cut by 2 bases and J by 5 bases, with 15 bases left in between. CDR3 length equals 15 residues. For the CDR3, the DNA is TGTGCCAGCAGTGAAATGGCCTACATTGAGACTGAAGCTTTCTTT. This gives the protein CASSEMAYIETEAFF.

The CDR3 nucleotides read TGTGCCAGCAGTGCTACATGGGGACGGCCCTATGGCTACACCTTC. Protein: CASSATWGRPYGYTF. The chain employs TRBV6-5 and TRBJ1-2; possible D gene TRBD1, 5 bases. The germline V and J ends were trimmed by 5 bases and 4 bases, with 17 bases remaining between them. CDR1 is MNHEY, CDR2 SVGAGI, per germline. The CDR3 contains 15 residues.

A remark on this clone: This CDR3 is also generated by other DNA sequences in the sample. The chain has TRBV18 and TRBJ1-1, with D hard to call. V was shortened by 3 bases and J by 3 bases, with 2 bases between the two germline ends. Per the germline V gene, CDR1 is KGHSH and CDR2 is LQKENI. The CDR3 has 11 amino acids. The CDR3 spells CASSPDTEAFF. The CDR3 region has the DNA TGTGCCAGCTCACCGGACACTGAAGCTTTCTTT.

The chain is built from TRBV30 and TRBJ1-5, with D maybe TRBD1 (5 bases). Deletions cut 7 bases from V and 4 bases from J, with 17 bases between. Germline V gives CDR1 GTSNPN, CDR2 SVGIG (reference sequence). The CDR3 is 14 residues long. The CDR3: CAFQANTGNQPQHF. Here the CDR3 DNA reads TGTGCCTTCCAAGCCAATACAGGAAATCAGCCCCAGCATTTT. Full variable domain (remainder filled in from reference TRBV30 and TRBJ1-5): SQTIHQWPATLVQPVGSPLSLECTVEGTSNPNLYWYRQAAGRGLQLLFYSVGIGQISSEVPQNLSASRPQDRQFILSSKKLLLSDSGFYLCAFQANTGNQPQHFGDGTRLSIL.

As DNA, the CDR3 is TGTGCCATCAGTGCCGGACAGGTCTTCGAGGAGCAGTTCTTC. This encodes CAISAGQVFEEQFF. This sequence joins TRBV10-3 and TRBJ2-1; TRBD1 aligns across 7 bases. Trimming removed 4 bases from V and 10 bases from J; junction bases left unmatched: 10. The CDR3 sequence is 14 residues long. CDR1 and CDR2 (germline): ENHRY, SYGVKD.

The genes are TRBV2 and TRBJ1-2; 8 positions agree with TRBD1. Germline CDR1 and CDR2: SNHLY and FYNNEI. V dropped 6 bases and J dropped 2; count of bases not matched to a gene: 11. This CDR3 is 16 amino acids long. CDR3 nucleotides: TGTGCCAGCAGCCTATTGGGACAGGCGTTAAACTATGGCTACACCTTC. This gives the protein CASSLLGQALNYGYTF. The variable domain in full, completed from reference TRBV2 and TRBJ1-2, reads EPEVTQTPSHQVTQMGQEVILRCVPISNHLYFYWYRQILGQKVEFLVSFYNNEISEKSEIFDDQFSVERPDGSNFTLKIRSTKLEDSAMYFCASSLLGQALNYGYTFGSGTRLTVV.

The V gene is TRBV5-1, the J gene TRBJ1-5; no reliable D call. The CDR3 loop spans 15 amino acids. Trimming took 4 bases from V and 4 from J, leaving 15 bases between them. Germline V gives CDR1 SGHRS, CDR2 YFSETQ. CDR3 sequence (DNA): TGCGCCAGCAGCCCGGACGGGATTCCTAATCAGCCCCAGCATTTT. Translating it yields CASSPDGIPNQPQHF.

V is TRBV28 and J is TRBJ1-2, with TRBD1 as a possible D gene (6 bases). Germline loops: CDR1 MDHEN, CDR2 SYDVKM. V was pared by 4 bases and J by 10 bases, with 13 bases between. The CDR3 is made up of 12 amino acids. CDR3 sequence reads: CASSSHSGHYTF. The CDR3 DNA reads TGTGCCAGCAGTTCACATTCGGGACACTACACCTTC.

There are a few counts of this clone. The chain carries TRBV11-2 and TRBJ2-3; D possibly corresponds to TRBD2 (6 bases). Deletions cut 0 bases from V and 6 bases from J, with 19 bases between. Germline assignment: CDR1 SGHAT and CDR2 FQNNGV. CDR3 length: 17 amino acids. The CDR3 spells CASSLDRSSGRWDTQYF. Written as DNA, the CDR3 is TGTGCCAGCAGCTTAGATCGGAGCAGCGGGCGATGGGATACGCAGTATTTT.

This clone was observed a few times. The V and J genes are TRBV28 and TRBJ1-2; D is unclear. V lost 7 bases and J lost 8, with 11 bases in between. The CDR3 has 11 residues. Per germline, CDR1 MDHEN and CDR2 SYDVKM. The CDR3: CASNLFRGYTF. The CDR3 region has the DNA TGTGCCAGCAACCTGTTCCGAGGCTACACCTTC.

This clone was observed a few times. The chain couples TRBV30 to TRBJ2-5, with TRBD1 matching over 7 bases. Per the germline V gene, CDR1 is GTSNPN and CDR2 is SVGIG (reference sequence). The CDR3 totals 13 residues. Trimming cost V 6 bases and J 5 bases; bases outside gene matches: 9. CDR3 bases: TGTGCCTGCAACAGGGGCCGCGAGGAGACCCAGTACTTC. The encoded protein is CACNRGREETQYF.

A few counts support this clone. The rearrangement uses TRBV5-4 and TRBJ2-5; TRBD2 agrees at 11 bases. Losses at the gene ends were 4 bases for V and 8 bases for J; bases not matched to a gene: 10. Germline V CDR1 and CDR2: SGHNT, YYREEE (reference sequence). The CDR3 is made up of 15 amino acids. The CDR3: CASSSSGGESPTQYF. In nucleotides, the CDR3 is TGTGCCAGCAGCAGTAGCGGGGGGGAAAGTCCCACCCAGTACTTC. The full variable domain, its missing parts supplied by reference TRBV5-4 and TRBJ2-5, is ETGVTQSPTHLIKTRGQQVTLRCSSQSGHNTVSWYQQALGQGPQFIFQYYREEENGRGNFPPRFSGLQFPNYSSELNVNALELDDSALYLCASSSSGGESPTQYFGPGTRLLVL.

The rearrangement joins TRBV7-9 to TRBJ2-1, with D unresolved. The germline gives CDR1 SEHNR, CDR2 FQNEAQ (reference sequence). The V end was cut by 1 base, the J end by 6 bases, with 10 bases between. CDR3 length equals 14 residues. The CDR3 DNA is TGTGCCAGCAGCTTAGGACATCTGTTCAATGAGCAGTTCTTC. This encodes CASSLGHLFNEQFF.

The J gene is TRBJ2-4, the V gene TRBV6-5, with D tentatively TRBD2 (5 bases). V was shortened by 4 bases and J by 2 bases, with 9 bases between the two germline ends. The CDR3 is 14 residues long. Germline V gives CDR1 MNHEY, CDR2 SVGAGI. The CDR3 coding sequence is TGTGCCAGCAGTTCCCGGGAATCCAAAAACATTCAGTACTTC. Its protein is CASSSRESKNIQYF.

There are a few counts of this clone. The CDR3 here is CASSPGQGNGYTF. Here the CDR3 DNA reads TGTGCCAGCAGCCCGGGACAGGGGAATGGCTACACCTTC. The rearrangement uses TRBV7-9 and TRBJ1-2; TRBD1 matches 10 bases. Germline trimming cut 5 bases from V and 6 bases from J; bases unmatched to any gene: 3. Germline V gene data show CDR1 as SEHNR and CDR2 as FQNEAQ (reference sequence). The CDR3 has 13 amino acids.

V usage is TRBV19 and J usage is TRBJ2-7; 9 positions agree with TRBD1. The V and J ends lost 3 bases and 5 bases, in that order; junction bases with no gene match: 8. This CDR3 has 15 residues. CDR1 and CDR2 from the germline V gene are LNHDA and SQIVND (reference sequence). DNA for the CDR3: TGTGCCAGTAGTATCACAGGGACAGGGAGCCACGAGCAGTACTTC. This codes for CASSITGTGSHEQYF.

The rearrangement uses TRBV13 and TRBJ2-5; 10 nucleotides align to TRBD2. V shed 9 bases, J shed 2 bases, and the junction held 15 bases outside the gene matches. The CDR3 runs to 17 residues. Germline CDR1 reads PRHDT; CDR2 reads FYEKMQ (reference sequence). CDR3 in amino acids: CARKRPTLAGGQETQYF. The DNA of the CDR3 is TGTGCCAGAAAGCGCCCAACTTTAGCGGGAGGACAAGAGACCCAGTACTTC.

Here the CDR3 reads CASSLLPGFGVDTQYF. Written as DNA, the CDR3 is TGTGCCAGCAGTTTACTCCCCGGGTTTGGGGTGGATACGCAGTATTTT. V is TRBV27 and J is TRBJ2-3; D not resolved. From germline, CDR1 is MNHEY and CDR2 SMNVEV (reference sequence). The CDR3 runs to 16 residues. V was shortened by 2 bases and J by 6 bases, with 18 bases between the two germline ends.

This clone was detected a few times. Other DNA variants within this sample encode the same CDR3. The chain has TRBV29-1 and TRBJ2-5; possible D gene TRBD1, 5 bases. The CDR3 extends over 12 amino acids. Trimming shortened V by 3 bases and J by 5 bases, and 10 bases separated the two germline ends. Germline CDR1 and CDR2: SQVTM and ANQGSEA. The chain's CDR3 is CSVEKGRETQYF. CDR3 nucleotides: TGCAGCGTTGAGAAGGGGCGGGAGACCCAGTACTTC.

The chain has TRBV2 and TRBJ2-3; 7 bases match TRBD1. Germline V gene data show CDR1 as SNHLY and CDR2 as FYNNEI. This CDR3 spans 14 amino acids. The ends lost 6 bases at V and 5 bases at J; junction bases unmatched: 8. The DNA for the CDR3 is TGTGCCAGCAGGGTCACAGGGGTGAAAGATACGCAGTATTTT. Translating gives CASRVTGVKDTQYF.

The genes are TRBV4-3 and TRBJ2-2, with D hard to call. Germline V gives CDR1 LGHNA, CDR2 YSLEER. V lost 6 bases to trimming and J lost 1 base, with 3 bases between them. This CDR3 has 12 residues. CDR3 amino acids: CASRENTGELFF. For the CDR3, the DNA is TGCGCCAGCAGAGAGAACACCGGGGAGCTGTTTTTT.

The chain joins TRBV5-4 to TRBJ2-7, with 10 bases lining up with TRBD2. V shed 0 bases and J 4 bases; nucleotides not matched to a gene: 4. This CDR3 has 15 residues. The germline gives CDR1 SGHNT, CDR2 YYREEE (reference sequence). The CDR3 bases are TGTGCCAGCAGCTTGGCTGGACTAGCGGAGTACGAGCAGTACTTC. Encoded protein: CASSLAGLAEYEQYF.

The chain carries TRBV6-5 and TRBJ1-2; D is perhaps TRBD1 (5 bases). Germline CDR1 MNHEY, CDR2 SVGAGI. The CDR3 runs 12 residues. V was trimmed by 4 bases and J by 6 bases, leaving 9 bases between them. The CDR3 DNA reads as TGTGCCAGCAGTTCAACGGGGGATGGCTACACCTTC. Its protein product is CASSSTGDGYTF.

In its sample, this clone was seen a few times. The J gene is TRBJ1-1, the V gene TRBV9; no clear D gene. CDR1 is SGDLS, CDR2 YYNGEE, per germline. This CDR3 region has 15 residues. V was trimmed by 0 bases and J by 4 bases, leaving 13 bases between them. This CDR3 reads CASSVDSGISTEAFF. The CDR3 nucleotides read TGTGCCAGCAGCGTAGACAGTGGGATCAGCACTGAAGCTTTCTTT.

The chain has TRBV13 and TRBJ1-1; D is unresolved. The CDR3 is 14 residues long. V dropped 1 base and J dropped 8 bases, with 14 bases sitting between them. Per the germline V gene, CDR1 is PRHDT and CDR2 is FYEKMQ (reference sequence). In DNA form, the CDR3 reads TGTGCCAGCAGCTTAGTTGCTCGGTTGAGGGAAGCTTTCTTT. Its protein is CASSLVARLREAFF.